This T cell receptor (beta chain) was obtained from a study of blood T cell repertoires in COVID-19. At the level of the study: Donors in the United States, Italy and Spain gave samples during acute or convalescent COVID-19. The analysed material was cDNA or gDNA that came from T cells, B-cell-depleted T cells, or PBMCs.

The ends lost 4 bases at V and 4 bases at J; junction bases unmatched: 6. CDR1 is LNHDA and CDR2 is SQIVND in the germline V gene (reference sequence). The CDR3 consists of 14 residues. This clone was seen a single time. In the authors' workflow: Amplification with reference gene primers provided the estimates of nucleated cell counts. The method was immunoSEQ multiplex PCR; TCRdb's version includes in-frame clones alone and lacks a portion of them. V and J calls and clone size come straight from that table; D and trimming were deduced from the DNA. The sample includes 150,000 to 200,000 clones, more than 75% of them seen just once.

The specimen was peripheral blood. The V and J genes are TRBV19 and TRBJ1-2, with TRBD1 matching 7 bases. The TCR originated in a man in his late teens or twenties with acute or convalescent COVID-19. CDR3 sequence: CASSTPGQAYGYTF. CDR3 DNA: TGTGCCAGTAGTACGCCAGGACAGGCCTATGGCTACACCTTC.